Listed here are 5 T cell receptor beta chains from one sample, sequenced in a study of cytomegalovirus exposure and HLA in healthy donors. The method was immunoSEQ multiplex PCR; TCRdb's version includes in-frame clones alone and lacks a portion of them. Among 250,000 or so clones listed, over 75% were seen once. Sequenced sample: PBMCs. The receptor set was obtained from a man aged 18 to 29 in good health and CMV-seropositive.

The chain links TRBV6-1 to TRBJ1-1, with D unclear. Germline V CDR1 and CDR2: MNHNS, SASEGT. Trimming cost V 5 bases and J 2 bases, with 9 bases left between them. The CDR3 covers 13 residues. CDR3 bases: TGTGCCAGCAGTAAAGTCTTTAACACTGAAGCTTTCTTT. It yields the protein CASSKVFNTEAFF.

The chain recombines TRBV7-6 with TRBJ2-5; 10 nucleotides align to TRBD2. This CDR3 comprises 16 residues. After removal of 4 bases from V and 5 bases from J, the junction contained 10 bases not matched to a gene. Germline CDR1 and CDR2: SGHVS and FNYEAQ. The CDR3 sequence: CASSWSGRAAGETQYF. The CDR3 coding sequence is TGTGCCAGCAGCTGGAGCGGGAGGGCCGCGGGGGAGACCCAGTACTTC.

The rearrangement joins TRBV6-5 to TRBJ2-4; 9 bases map to TRBD2. Germline trimming cut 7 bases from V and 6 bases from J; bases unmatched to any gene: 4. CDR1 is MNHEY, CDR2 SVGAGI, per germline. CDR3 size: 13 residues. For the CDR3, the DNA is TGTGCCAGCACCCAACTAGCGGGAAACATTCAGTACTTC. As protein: CASTQLAGNIQYF.

Here the CDR3 reads CASSTSGSEQFF. CDR3 nucleotide sequence: TGTGCCAGCAGCACCTCCGGGTCTGAGCAGTTCTTC. The chain recombines TRBV7-6 with TRBJ2-1; D unclear. Per germline, CDR1 SGHVS and CDR2 FNYEAQ. V lost 5 bases, J lost 9 bases, and 11 bases lay in between. CDR3 length: 12 residues.

This chain uses TRBV7-3 with TRBJ2-3, with TRBD1 as a possible D gene (6 bases). V dropped 4 bases and J dropped 3 bases, with 8 bases sitting between them. Germline V gene sequence: CDR1 SGHTA, CDR2 FQGTGA. This CDR3 is built from 13 residues. CDR3 in DNA: TGTGCCAGCAGCTCACAGGGTACAGATACGCAGTATTTT. Residues: CASSSQGTDTQYF.